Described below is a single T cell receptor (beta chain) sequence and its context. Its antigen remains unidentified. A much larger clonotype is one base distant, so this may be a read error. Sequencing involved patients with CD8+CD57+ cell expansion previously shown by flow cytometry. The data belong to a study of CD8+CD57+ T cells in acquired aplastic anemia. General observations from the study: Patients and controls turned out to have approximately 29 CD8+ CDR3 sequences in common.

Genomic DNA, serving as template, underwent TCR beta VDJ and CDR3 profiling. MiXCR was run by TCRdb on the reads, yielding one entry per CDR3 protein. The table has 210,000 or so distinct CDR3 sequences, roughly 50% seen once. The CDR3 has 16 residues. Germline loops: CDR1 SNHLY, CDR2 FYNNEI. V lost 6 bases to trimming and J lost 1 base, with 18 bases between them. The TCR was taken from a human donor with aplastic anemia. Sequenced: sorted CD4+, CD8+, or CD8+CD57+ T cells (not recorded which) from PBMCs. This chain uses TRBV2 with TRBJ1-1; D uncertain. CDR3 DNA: TGTGCCAGCAGGCCGACCGTCAGGTCTCCGAACACTGAAGCTTTCTTT. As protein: CASRPTVRSPNTEAFF. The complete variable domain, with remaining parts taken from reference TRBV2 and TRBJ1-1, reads EPEVTQTPSHQVTQMGQEVILRCVPISNHLYFYWYRQILGQKVEFLVSFYNNEISEKSEIFDDQFSVERPDGSNFTLKIRSTKLEDSAMYFCASRPTVRSPNTEAFFGQGTRLTVV.